This T cell receptor beta chain was profiled in a study of cytomegalovirus exposure and HLA in healthy donors. This PCR relied on a set of 60 Vbeta primers and 13 Jbeta primers. Data came from immunoSEQ multiplex PCR; TCRdb stores just in-frame clones and leaves some out. The table has about 120,000 clones, roughly 82% seen once; the top ten hold just under 3%. Germline CDR1 reads SGHRS; CDR2 reads YFSETQ. The J segment lost 5 bases and the V segment lost 4 bases, leaving 5 bases of the junction unmatched. The CDR3 extends over 14 amino acids. The TCR sequence derives from a middle-aged woman in good health and CMV-seropositive. The chain uses TRBV5-1 and TRBJ2-1; 8 bases match TRBD1. Sequencing was done on a sample of PBMCs. The CDR3 region is CASSLTDRDNEQFF. CDR3 sequence (DNA): TGCGCCAGCAGCCTGACGGACAGGGACAATGAGCAGTTCTTC.